This T cell receptor beta chain was sequenced during a study of T cell repertoires in cytomegalovirus infection. Study context: Well-studied HLA-B-restricted CMV epitopes were used in the study alongside recently identified HLA-C-restricted ones. Matching HLA type, along with CMV infection, was indicated by public TCR beta signatures.

Broader study findings: HLA-C-restricted CMV-specific TCR beta clonotypes prevailed in the ex vivo response.

This clonotype was seen a handful of times. The antigen remains unidentified. V trimming: 4 bases; J trimming: 2 bases; junction bases outside the gene matches: 8. Germline CDR1 and CDR2: MGHRA and YSYEKL. The CDR3 contains 16 residues. Via MiXCR, TCRdb re-called the reads, giving one row per CDR3 protein. The profile shows roughly 700,000 distinct CDR3 sequences, around 30% of them singletons. V gene TRBV4-1 combines with J gene TRBJ2-3, with TRBD2 matching 8 bases. This TCR was sampled from a human donor in good health (CMV status not recorded). Some clones in this sample may be carry-over from other donors' samples. Specimen: cultured PBMCs, collected from culture after CMV antigen stimulation. The CDR3 sequence is CASSLTGGGITDTQYF. The CDR3 DNA is TGCGCCAGCAGCCTTACGGGAGGGGGAATCACAGATACGCAGTATTTT.